One sample yielded the 26 T cell receptor beta chains listed below, sequenced in a study of cytomegalovirus exposure and HLA in healthy donors. Repertoires were generated with immunoSEQ multiplex PCR, while TCRdb's copy carries only in-frame clones and drops some. The sample includes 110,000 to 150,000 clones, approximately 94% seen only once; the top ten take 1.8%. Sequencing used PBMCs. All receptors come from a man in his late teens or twenties in good health and CMV-seropositive.

Only one count was recorded for this clone. This sequence joins TRBV5-5 and TRBJ2-1; no definite D call. The V end lost 1 base, the J end lost 3 bases, and 5 bases lay between the germline ends. The CDR3 loop spans 13 amino acids. The germline V gene has CDR1 SGHKS and CDR2 YYEKEE (reference sequence). In DNA form, the CDR3 reads TGTGCCAGCAGCTTGACAGACTACAATGAGCAGTTCTTC. This encodes CASSLTDYNEQFF.

Turning to this clone: The sample contains more than one DNA sequence encoding this CDR3. The V call is TRBV2, the J call TRBJ2-3; the match to TRBD2 covers 13 bases. The CDR3 runs to 17 residues. Germline V gene sequence: CDR1 SNHLY, CDR2 FYNNEI. The ends lost 2 bases at V and 1 base at J; junction bases unmatched: 3. The CDR3 DNA follows: TGTGCCAGCAGTGAATTGGGGACTAGCGGGGGCACAGATACGCAGTATTTT. Amino acids: CASSELGTSGGTDTQYF.

This clone was seen only once. The chain combines TRBV6-5 with TRBJ2-1; 11 nucleotides agree with TRBD2. The CDR3 has 16 residues. V was pared by 4 bases and J by 6 bases, with 8 bases of the junction left unmatched. CDR1 is MNHEY, CDR2 SVGAGI, per germline. Here the CDR3 reads CASSSSGTSGFNEQFF. The CDR3 DNA reads TGTGCCAGCAGTTCGTCCGGGACTAGCGGATTCAATGAGCAGTTCTTC.

V and J are TRBV7-8 and TRBJ2-7, with 8 bases that match TRBD1. J gave up 2 bases and V 1 base, and 4 bases lay outside the gene matches. The CDR3 loop spans 15 amino acids. CDR1 and CDR2 (germline): SGHVS, FQNEAQ. CDR3 DNA sequence: TGTGCCAGCAGCTTAGACAGGGGGGTACCCTACGAGCAGTACTTC. It specifies CASSLDRGVPYEQYF.

V gene TRBV6-6 combines with J gene TRBJ2-1; 10 bases fit TRBD1. The CDR3 is made up of 14 amino acids. The V and J ends lost 5 bases and 6 bases, in that order; junction bases with no gene match: 4. CDR1 is MNHNY and CDR2 is SVGAGI in the germline V gene (reference sequence). CDR3 bases: TGTGCCAGCAGTCCATGGACAGGGGGCAATGAGCAGTTCTTC. This gives the protein CASSPWTGGNEQFF.

The V gene is TRBV9, the J gene TRBJ2-7; possibly TRBD2 for D (5 bases). Germline lookup yields CDR1 SGDLS and CDR2 YYNGEE. CDR3 length: 15 amino acids. V lost 0 bases and J lost 3, with 13 bases in between. Here the CDR3 DNA reads TGTGCCAGCAGCGTAGGGACTGATCCCCTCTACGAGCAGTACTTC. Protein: CASSVGTDPLYEQYF.

The rearrangement joins TRBV2 to TRBJ2-3, with 13 bases matching TRBD2. This CDR3 spans 16 amino acids. CDR1 is SNHLY, CDR2 FYNNEI, per germline. J was trimmed by 3 bases and V by 5 bases; bases with no gene match: 5. CDR3 protein: CASSPGTSGKTDTQYF. For the CDR3, the DNA is TGTGCCAGCAGTCCCGGGACTAGCGGGAAAACAGATACGCAGTATTTT. The whole variable domain, remainder taken from reference TRBV2 and TRBJ2-3, is EPEVTQTPSHQVTQMGQEVILRCVPISNHLYFYWYRQILGQKVEFLVSFYNNEISEKSEIFDDQFSVERPDGSNFTLKIRSTKLEDSAMYFCASSPGTSGKTDTQYFGPGTRLTVL.

The rearrangement links TRBV2 to TRBJ2-7; 11 bases match TRBD2. CDR1 and CDR2 (germline): SNHLY, FYNNEI. The length of the CDR3 is 17 residues. After removal of 6 bases from V and 3 bases from J, the junction contained 13 bases not matched to a gene. CDR3 sequence reads: CASRGTSGRLGLYEQYF. The CDR3 DNA reads TGTGCCAGCAGGGGGACTAGCGGACGGTTGGGGCTCTACGAGCAGTACTTC.

The CDR3 sequence is CASSLGADSYNEQFF. Written as DNA, the CDR3 is TGCGCCAGCAGCTTGGGGGCGGACTCTTACAATGAGCAGTTCTTC. The chain couples TRBV5-1 to TRBJ2-1; tentatively, D is TRBD2 (5 bases). Germline values: CDR1 SGHRS, CDR2 YFSETQ. V was trimmed by 0 bases and J by 4 bases, leaving 11 bases between them. The CDR3 totals 15 residues.

The chain has TRBV14 and TRBJ2-7; 8 bases are a match to TRBD1. The V segment lost 4 bases and the J segment 3 bases; nucleotides outside the gene matches: 8. CDR3 length: 15 residues. The V gene's germline CDR1 is SGHDN and CDR2 FVKESK. The CDR3 sequence is CASSPRTGTIYEQYF. CDR3 bases: TGTGCCAGCAGCCCCCGGACAGGGACAATCTACGAGCAGTACTTC.

The chain is built from TRBV28 and TRBJ2-5; TRBD2 might be the D (6 bases). Trimming left V 7 bases short and J 4 bases short, with 19 bases between. Germline V gives CDR1 MDHEN, CDR2 SYDVKM. This CDR3 spans 15 amino acids. The CDR3 protein is CASTKSLASAETQYF. In DNA form, the CDR3 reads TGTGCCAGCACCAAATCCCTGGCTAGCGCAGAGACCCAGTACTTC. Based on the CDR3 plus reference TRBV28 and TRBJ2-5, the full variable domain is DVKVTQSSRYLVKRTGEKVFLECVQDMDHENMFWYRQDPGLGLRLIYFSYDVKMKEKGDIPEGYSVSREKKERFSLILESASTNQTSMYLCASTKSLASAETQYFGPGTRLLVL.

The chain recombines TRBV28 with TRBJ2-7; 8 bases map to TRBD1. This CDR3 comprises 13 residues. V was pared by 3 bases and J by 7 bases, with 5 bases of the junction left unmatched. Germline lookup yields CDR1 MDHEN and CDR2 SYDVKM. In nucleotides, the CDR3 is TGTGCCAGCAGTTTTCAGGGGGCAGGGGAGCAGTACTTC. Protein product: CASSFQGAGEQYF.

This chain links TRBV2 with TRBJ2-2; 8 positions agree with TRBD2. The germline V gene encodes CDR1 SNHLY and CDR2 FYNNEI. The trim removed 6 bases at V and 0 bases at J, leaving 0 bases unmatched. This CDR3 has 14 amino acids. Here the CDR3 reads CASRLAANTGELFF. The CDR3 DNA reads as TGTGCCAGCAGACTAGCGGCGAACACCGGGGAGCTGTTTTTT.

This chain joins TRBV6-6 and TRBJ1-5; perhaps TRBD1 as D (5 bases). CDR1 is MNHNY, CDR2 SVGAGI, per germline (reference sequence). The CDR3 is made up of 14 amino acids. Trimming pared 1 base from V and 5 bases from J, leaving 9 bases between. CDR3 DNA: TGTGCCAGCAGTTACTTGGGGGGGGATCAGCCCCAGCATTTT. It specifies CASSYLGGDQPQHF.

CDR3 protein: CASIDRGLGGELFF. DNA for the CDR3: TGTGCCAGCATTGACAGGGGGCTCGGCGGGGAGCTGTTTTTT. This chain connects TRBV2 to TRBJ2-2, with 10 nucleotides matching TRBD1. Per germline, CDR1 SNHLY and CDR2 FYNNEI. The CDR3 sequence is 14 residues long. J was trimmed by 7 bases and V by 7 bases; bases with no gene match: 6. Using reference TRBV2 and TRBJ2-2 for the parts outside the CDR3, the full variable domain is EPEVTQTPSHQVTQMGQEVILRCVPISNHLYFYWYRQILGQKVEFLVSFYNNEISEKSEIFDDQFSVERPDGSNFTLKIRSTKLEDSAMYFCASIDRGLGGELFFGEGSRLTVL.

The V and J genes are TRBV5-1 and TRBJ1-1; 7 nucleotides align to TRBD1. This CDR3 is built from 16 residues. Germline values: CDR1 SGHRS, CDR2 YFSETQ. V gave up 3 bases and J gave up 2 bases; unmatched junction bases: 10. The CDR3 nucleotides read TGCGCCAGCAGCTCTATTCCCGGGACAGCTAACACTGAAGCTTTCTTT. Translation: CASSSIPGTANTEAFF.

J is TRBJ2-2 and V is TRBV5-1, with 9 bases identical to TRBD2. Germline V gene data show CDR1 as SGHRS and CDR2 as YFSETQ. There are 15 residues in the CDR3. The V gene end was trimmed by 4 bases and the J gene end by 6 bases; junction bases not matched to a gene: 7. CDR3 protein: CASSRREGAAGELFF. Written as DNA, the CDR3 is TGCGCCAGCAGCAGGCGGGAGGGGGCCGCCGGGGAGCTGTTTTTT.

J is TRBJ1-6 and V is TRBV27; maybe TRBD1 (5 bases). The germline V and J ends were trimmed by 2 bases and 10 bases, with 12 bases remaining between them. Germline loops: CDR1 MNHEY, CDR2 SMNVEV (reference sequence). The CDR3 runs to 14 residues. The CDR3 loop is CASSLPTNRSPLHF. The CDR3 nucleotides read TGTGCCAGCAGTTTACCCACGAACAGGTCACCCCTCCACTTT.

The CDR3 sequence is CASSSGLAGGGFYNEQFF. CDR3 DNA sequence: TGCGCCAGCAGCTCGGGACTAGCGGGAGGGGGTTTCTACAATGAGCAGTTCTTC. The chain recombines TRBV5-1 with TRBJ2-1, with TRBD2 matching over 16 bases. The V segment lost 3 bases and the J segment 3 bases; nucleotides outside the gene matches: 6. CDR3 length: 18 amino acids. Germline V CDR1 and CDR2: SGHRS, YFSETQ.

This chain uses TRBV5-6 with TRBJ2-3; D might be TRBD2 (5 bases). Germline V gives CDR1 SGHDT, CDR2 YYEEEE. Trimming took 4 bases from V and 3 from J, leaving 15 bases between them. The CDR3 has 15 amino acids. This chain's CDR3 is CASSVSGYGTDTQYF. Written as DNA, the CDR3 is TGTGCCAGCAGCGTAAGCGGCTATGGGACAGATACGCAGTATTTT.

The chain links TRBV5-4 to TRBJ1-2; 8 bases fit TRBD1. The CDR3 totals 14 residues. Trimming took 6 bases from V and 2 from J; bases not matched to a gene: 6. Germline V gene lookup returns CDR1 SGHNT and CDR2 YYREEE (reference sequence). For the CDR3, the DNA is TGTGCCAGCACCTCAGGACAGGGCAACTATGGCTACACCTTC. Encoded protein: CASTSGQGNYGYTF.

This rearrangement joins TRBV27 to TRBJ1-5; D possibly corresponds to TRBD1 (6 bases). V was trimmed by 4 bases and J by 3 bases, leaving 7 bases between them. CDR3 length: 13 amino acids. From germline, CDR1 is MNHEY and CDR2 SMNVEV (reference sequence). The CDR3 DNA reads as TGTGCCAGCAGTTGGACAGTCAATCAGCCCCAGCATTTT. Amino acids: CASSWTVNQPQHF.

The count of this clone is one. The chain has TRBV11-2 and TRBJ2-1; D is uncertain. The CDR3 spans 12 residues. Trimming left V 3 bases short and J 8 bases short, with 8 bases between. The germline CDR1 and CDR2 sequences are SGHAT and FQNNGV. The CDR3: CASSLSMYEQFF. The CDR3 DNA follows: TGTGCCAGCAGCTTGAGTATGTATGAGCAGTTCTTC.

CDR3 sequence: CASSEWGQGGGEKLFF. The CDR3 nucleotides read TGTGCCAGCAGTGAATGGGGGCAGGGAGGGGGTGAAAAACTGTTTTTT. The V call is TRBV6-1, the J call TRBJ1-4, with D tentatively TRBD1 (6 bases). Per the germline V gene, CDR1 is MNHNS and CDR2 is SASEGT. V was trimmed by 2 bases and J by 7 bases, leaving 17 bases between them. The CDR3 contains 16 residues.

The chain is built from TRBV19 and TRBJ1-5; TRBD1 is a possible D gene (5 bases). Trimming removed 8 bases at V and 7 bases at J, with 24 bases between. CDR3 length: 16 residues. Per the germline V gene, CDR1 is LNHDA and CDR2 is SQIVND (reference sequence). CDR3 sequence (DNA): TGTGCCAGTGATACGGGCATAGGGGTGGGAGGGCAGCCCCAGCATTTT. As protein: CASDTGIGVGGQPQHF. Full variable domain (missing parts from reference TRBV19 and TRBJ1-5): DGGITQSPKYLFRKEGQNVTLSCEQNLNHDAMYWYRQDPGQGLRLIYYSQIVNDFQKGDIAEGYSVSREKKESFPLTVTSAQKNPTAFYLCASDTGIGVGGQPQHFGDGTRLSIL.

The chain carries TRBV18 and TRBJ1-1; 12 positions agree with TRBD1. V shed 6 bases and J 5 bases; nucleotides not matched to a gene: 7. The CDR3 length is 15 residues. Per germline, CDR1 KGHSH and CDR2 LQKENI. The CDR3 reads CASSRGDRGRTEAFF. CDR3 sequence (DNA): TGTGCCAGCTCGCGAGGGGACAGGGGGCGGACTGAAGCTTTCTTT.